The 30 T cell receptor beta chains reported below all come from one sample, sequenced in a study of regulatory T cells in long-lasting Graves disease. The sample's time point: newly diagnosed GD, antithyroid drugs for less than 3 months. PBMC RNA served as the TCR library source. The authors built TCR beta libraries using iRepertoire HTBI primers and Arm-PCR of CDR3 regions. Via MiXCR, TCRdb re-called the multiplex PCR reads, giving one row per CDR3 protein. In the table there are almost 450,000 distinct CDR3 sequences, roughly 15% of which are singletons. Another study also made use of these data, one on T cells in Graves' hyperthyroidism and ophthalmopathy.

The material was peripheral blood mononuclear cells (PBMCs), obtained at new diagnosis, from a patient treated with antithyroid drugs. Source of these receptors: a woman aged 25 to 39 with Graves disease.

This clonotype was counted many times. V gene TRBV28 combines with J gene TRBJ2-3; 12 positions match TRBD2. Germline CDR1 MDHEN, CDR2 SYDVKM. The CDR3 runs to 14 residues. J lost 2 bases, V lost 10 bases, and 4 bases had no gene match. The CDR3 DNA sequence: TGTGCCACCTGGACTAGCGGGATCACAGATACGCAGTATTTT. It encodes CATWTSGITDTQYF.

The chain links TRBV20-1 to TRBJ2-2, with D perhaps TRBD2 (6 bases). V was cut by 5 bases and J by 4 bases, with 11 bases left in between. CDR1 DFQATT and CDR2 SNEGSKA come from the germline V gene (reference sequence). This CDR3 has 13 amino acids. CDR3 nucleotides: TGCAGTGCTTCGGGAGAATCCACCGGGGAGCTGTTTTTT. Translating it yields CSASGESTGELFF.

This clonotype was detected many times. The chain links TRBV18 to TRBJ2-2, with 7 bases aligning to TRBD1. From germline, CDR1 is KGHSH and CDR2 LQKENI. The length of the CDR3 is 16 residues. J lost 4 bases, V lost 2 bases, and 7 bases had no gene match. The CDR3 here is CASSPNPGQLTGELFF. The CDR3 nucleotides read TGTGCCAGCTCACCAAATCCGGGACAGCTCACCGGGGAGCTGTTTTTT.

This clonotype was seen many times. J is TRBJ1-4 and V is TRBV7-9; possible D gene TRBD1, 6 bases. V was trimmed by 5 bases and J by 3 bases, leaving 10 bases between them. The CDR3 spans 14 residues. The germline V gene encodes CDR1 SEHNR and CDR2 FQNEAQ (reference sequence). The CDR3 spells CASSTGKANEKLFF. The CDR3 region has the DNA TGTGCCAGCAGCACAGGGAAGGCTAATGAAAAACTGTTTTTT. Variable domain in full (rest from reference TRBV7-9 and TRBJ1-4): DTGVSQNPRHKITKRGQNVTFRCDPISEHNRLYWYRQTLGQGPEFLTYFQNEAQLEKSRLLSDRFSAERPKGSFSTLEIQRTEQGDSAMYLCASSTGKANEKLFFGSGTQLSVL.

The chain couples TRBV13 to TRBJ2-1; 8 bases line up with TRBD2. The CDR3 contains 12 residues. Germline V CDR1 and CDR2: PRHDT, FYEKMQ (reference sequence). V shed 5 bases and J 9 bases; nucleotides not matched to a gene: 3. The CDR3 spells CASSAGGSEQFF. CDR3 nucleotides: TGTGCCAGCAGCGCGGGGGGTAGTGAGCAGTTCTTC.

This clonotype has just a few counts. The chain links TRBV19 to TRBJ1-1; weak D call: TRBD1 (5 bases). Trimming left V 6 bases short and J 0 bases short, with 17 bases between. Looked up from germline, CDR1 is LNHDA and CDR2 is SQIVND (reference sequence). The CDR3 is 16 amino acids. This CDR3 reads CASSPIIRVVNTEAFF. CDR3 in DNA: TGTGCCAGTAGCCCCATCATCAGGGTTGTGAACACTGAAGCTTTCTTT. Based on the CDR3 plus reference TRBV19 and TRBJ1-1, the full variable domain is DGGITQSPKYLFRKEGQNVTLSCEQNLNHDAMYWYRQDPGQGLRLIYYSQIVNDFQKGDIAEGYSVSREKKESFPLTVTSAQKNPTAFYLCASSPIIRVVNTEAFFGQGTRLTVV.

This clonotype was counted between two and nine times. The rearrangement joins TRBV28 to TRBJ2-7; D uncertain. V lost 6 bases to trimming and J lost 0 bases, with 15 bases between them. This CDR3 spans 15 amino acids. The germline V gene encodes CDR1 MDHEN and CDR2 SYDVKM. The CDR3 is CASRLTHGPSYEQYF. The CDR3 nucleotides read TGTGCCAGCAGACTTACGCACGGGCCCTCCTACGAGCAGTACTTC.

This clonotype was found many times. V usage is TRBV27 and J usage is TRBJ2-1, with a possible D match to TRBD2 (6 bases). The CDR3 has 18 residues. Trimming left V 11 bases short and J 1 base short, with 27 bases between. Germline assignment: CDR1 MNHEY and CDR2 SMNVEV (reference sequence). DNA for the CDR3: TGTGCCGTATCGTCACGGGAGCCAACTATCTTATCCTACAATGAGCAGTTCTTC. This translates into CAVSSREPTILSYNEQFF.

This clonotype occurred many times. The J gene is TRBJ2-5, the V gene TRBV20-1; TRBD2 matches 11 bases. V was pared by 6 bases and J by 1 base, with 7 bases of the junction left unmatched. CDR3 length equals 15 residues. Germline V gives CDR1 DFQATT, CDR2 SNEGSKA (reference sequence). As DNA, the CDR3 is TGCAGTGCCCATCGGACTAGCGGGCCCCAAGAGACCCAGTACTTC. It specifies CSAHRTSGPQETQYF.

This clonotype was seen many times. The V call is TRBV6-1, the J call TRBJ2-1; TRBD1 matches 8 bases. Germline CDR1 MNHNS, CDR2 SASEGT. The trim removed 4 bases at V and 8 bases at J, leaving 10 bases unmatched. The CDR3 runs to 15 residues. The CDR3 protein is CASSGPGQAIDEQFF. As DNA, the CDR3 is TGTGCCAGCAGTGGGCCGGGACAGGCCATAGATGAGCAGTTCTTC.

This rearrangement joins TRBV9 to TRBJ1-2; D perhaps matches TRBD1 (5 bases). The germline V and J ends were trimmed by 3 bases and 3 bases, with 15 bases remaining between them. Germline loops: CDR1 SGDLS, CDR2 YYNGEE. The CDR3 length is 15 residues. CDR3 in amino acids: CASSAWTGGDYGYTF. The DNA of the CDR3 is TGTGCCAGCAGCGCTTGGACCGGGGGAGACTATGGCTACACCTTC.

This clonotype has just a few counts. This chain links TRBV19 with TRBJ2-3; no clear D gene. The V end lost 5 bases, the J end lost 3 bases, and 9 bases lay between the germline ends. This CDR3 contains 13 residues. Germline lookup yields CDR1 LNHDA and CDR2 SQIVND (reference sequence). CDR3 region: CASSVGLTDTQYF. The CDR3 DNA reads TGTGCCAGTAGTGTCGGGTTAACAGATACGCAGTATTTT.

This clonotype was seen only a few times. The chain couples TRBV20-1 to TRBJ2-3; 9 bases are shared with TRBD2. Trimming removed 2 bases from V and 2 bases from J; junction bases left unmatched: 2. The CDR3 spans 14 residues. Germline V gene sequence: CDR1 DFQATT, CDR2 SNEGSKA (reference sequence). The DNA for the CDR3 is TGCAGTGCTAGACTAGCGGGAACCACAGATACGCAGTATTTT. Translating gives CSARLAGTTDTQYF.

Ten or more counts support this clonotype. The chain is built from TRBV14 and TRBJ2-7; D ambiguous. CDR1 and CDR2 from the germline V gene are SGHDN and FVKESK. The CDR3 has 13 amino acids. V lost 3 bases, J lost 2 bases, and 8 bases lay in between. The CDR3: CASSQVHTYEQYF. The DNA of the CDR3 is TGTGCCAGCAGCCAGGTCCATACCTACGAGCAGTACTTC.

This clonotype appeared many times. The chain uses TRBV5-1 and TRBJ2-2, with D hard to call. The CDR3 consists of 14 residues. V was pared by 4 bases and J by 0 bases, with 7 bases between. Germline CDR1 and CDR2: SGHRS and YFSETQ. CDR3 protein: CASSTTANTGELFF. Written as DNA, the CDR3 is TGCGCCAGCAGCACCACTGCGAACACCGGGGAGCTGTTTTTT.

To note about this clonotype: One end of the junction does not line up with germline, which may come from a read error. The V and J genes are TRBV14 and TRBJ2-1; 8 bases line up with TRBD2. The CDR3 is 13 amino acids. The germline V gene encodes CDR1 SGHDN and CDR2 FVKESK. The CDR3 DNA is TGTGCCAGCAGCCAAGGGATCGGGACTAGGGGGTCCTTC. Its translation is CASSQGIGTRGSF.

In nucleotides, the CDR3 is TGTGCCAGCAGCTTTGGGTGGCTGAACACCGGGGAGCTGTTTTTT. Translating it yields CASSFGWLNTGELFF. The chain has TRBV7-9 and TRBJ2-2; D unclear. Trimming shortened V by 3 bases and J by 1 base, and 9 bases separated the two germline ends. The CDR3 is 15 residues long. Germline V gene data show CDR1 as SEHNR and CDR2 as FQNEAQ (reference sequence).

This clonotype was recorded at least ten times. CDR3 nucleotide sequence: TGCAGCACGGGGTTGGGGCAGTCCAACACTGAAGCTTTCTTT. It specifies CSTGLGQSNTEAFF. The chain employs TRBV29-1 and TRBJ1-1; tentatively, D is TRBD1 (5 bases). Looked up from germline, CDR1 is SQVTM and CDR2 is ANQGSEA. V lost 8 bases and J 2 bases, leaving 18 bases between the germline ends. There are 14 residues in the CDR3.

This clonotype was recorded at least ten times. This chain uses TRBV20-1 with TRBJ1-1; D remains unclear. This CDR3 contains 13 residues. Per germline, CDR1 DFQATT and CDR2 SNEGSKA (reference sequence). The ends were cut back, 4 bases at V and 5 bases at J, with 14 bases in the middle. CDR3 amino acids: CSATNLQGTEAFF. In DNA form, the CDR3 reads TGCAGTGCTACTAATCTCCAAGGGACTGAAGCTTTCTTT.

Comments on this clonotype: A far bigger clonotype differs at one base, so this is likely a read error. The chain recombines TRBV7-2 with TRBJ2-1; the D call may be TRBD1 or TRBD2 (5 bases each). The DNA end lines up better with TRBJ2-5; the J call may be wrong. In germline, CDR1 is SGHTA, CDR2 FQGNSA. CDR3 length equals 16 residues. The CDR3 spells CASSPFLGATGETQYF. CDR3 in DNA: TGTGCCAGCAGCCCGTTTTTAGGGGCGACGGGGGAGACCCAGTACTTC.

This clonotype was recorded many times. The rearrangement links TRBV13 to TRBJ2-1, with 13 bases lining up with TRBD2. This CDR3 is built from 18 residues. Germline loops: CDR1 PRHDT, CDR2 FYEKMQ (reference sequence). The J segment lost 0 bases and the V segment lost 8 bases, leaving 10 bases of the junction unmatched. As DNA, the CDR3 is TGTGCCAGCTATTCCAGGACTAGCGGGAGAGGCTCCTACAATGAGCAGTTCTTC. Translation: CASYSRTSGRGSYNEQFF.

This clonotype has at least ten counts. The V and J genes are TRBV28 and TRBJ2-7, with 10 nucleotides matching TRBD1. Germline V gene lookup returns CDR1 MDHEN and CDR2 SYDVKM. With V trimmed by 9 bases and J by 2 bases, 4 bases remained unmatched. This CDR3 has 13 residues. CDR3 DNA sequence: TGTGCCAGTTGGGACAGGGGCGCCTACGAGCAGTACTTC. It codes for CASWDRGAYEQYF.

Ten or more counts support this clonotype. The chain is built from TRBV20-1 and TRBJ1-5; D is ambiguous. Trimming shortened V by 3 bases and J by 5 bases, and 11 bases separated the two germline ends. The germline V gene has CDR1 DFQATT and CDR2 SNEGSKA (reference sequence). The CDR3 is 13 residues long. CDR3 residues: CSASGSLDQPQHF. Here the CDR3 DNA reads TGCAGTGCTAGTGGAAGCCTTGATCAGCCCCAGCATTTT.

The V call is TRBV2, the J call TRBJ2-3, with no clear D. V lost 2 bases and J 3 bases, leaving 6 bases between the germline ends. Germline V gene sequence: CDR1 SNHLY, CDR2 FYNNEI. CDR3 size: 13 residues. The CDR3 is CASSELETDTQYF. The CDR3 DNA sequence: TGTGCCAGCAGTGAACTGGAGACAGATACGCAGTATTTT.

The rearrangement links TRBV29-1 to TRBJ1-1; D possibly corresponds to TRBD1 (6 bases). The V end was cut by 6 bases, the J end by 4 bases, with 15 bases between. The germline CDR1 and CDR2 sequences are SQVTM and ANQGSEA. This CDR3 is 13 amino acids long. The CDR3 region is CSVRPGQGTEAFF. The CDR3 DNA reads TGCAGCGTCCGACCGGGACAAGGCACTGAAGCTTTCTTT.

The sample holds many counts of this clonotype. The V call is TRBV18, the J call TRBJ2-3; 8 nucleotides agree with TRBD2. J lost 2 bases, V lost 5 bases, and 9 bases had no gene match. Germline CDR1 KGHSH, CDR2 LQKENI. The CDR3 has 16 residues. CDR3 loop: CASSDPSGLTTDTQYF. The CDR3 nucleotides read TGTGCCAGCTCAGACCCTAGCGGGTTGACCACAGATACGCAGTATTTT.

The V and J genes are TRBV5-1 and TRBJ2-7; D may be TRBD1 (6 bases). The CDR3 has 13 amino acids. The germline V gene encodes CDR1 SGHRS and CDR2 YFSETQ. The ends were cut back, 4 bases at V and 6 bases at J, with 14 bases in the middle. In DNA form, the CDR3 reads TGCGCCAGCAGCCTTACAGGGAGTGGCGAGCAGTACTTC. It translates to CASSLTGSGEQYF.

The V call is TRBV19, the J call TRBJ2-3; weak D call: TRBD2 (6 bases). The CDR3 spans 15 residues. Trimming removed 4 bases at V and 2 bases at J, with 13 bases between. Germline assignment: CDR1 LNHDA and CDR2 SQIVND (reference sequence). This CDR3 is CASSNLGSHTDTQYF. CDR3 sequence (DNA): TGTGCCAGTAGTAATCTCGGGAGCCACACAGATACGCAGTATTTT.

The V gene is TRBV19, the J gene TRBJ1-2; D is uncertain. V was pared by 6 bases and J by 0 bases, with 17 bases between. The length of the CDR3 is 16 residues. Germline V gives CDR1 LNHDA, CDR2 SQIVND (reference sequence). The CDR3 loop is CASSLSVQRANYGYTF. Here the CDR3 DNA reads TGTGCCAGTAGCTTAAGTGTACAGAGAGCTAACTATGGCTACACCTTC. Using reference TRBV19 and TRBJ1-2 for the parts outside the CDR3, the full variable domain is DGGITQSPKYLFRKEGQNVTLSCEQNLNHDAMYWYRQDPGQGLRLIYYSQIVNDFQKGDIAEGYSVSREKKESFPLTVTSAQKNPTAFYLCASSLSVQRANYGYTFGSGTRLTVV.

This clonotype was seen at least ten times. The V call is TRBV28, the J call TRBJ2-5; D is tentatively TRBD1 or TRBD2 (6 bases each). V lost 1 base and J lost 5, with 20 bases in between. The CDR3 is 17 amino acids. Germline values: CDR1 MDHEN, CDR2 SYDVKM. The CDR3 loop is CASSLFMGTGGGETQYF. The CDR3 nucleotides read TGTGCCAGCAGTTTATTTATGGGCACCGGGGGCGGGGAGACCCAGTACTTC.